Each of the 14 T cell receptor beta chains below was sequenced from the same sample in a study of radiotherapy plus CTLA-4 blockade in lung cancer. Method: immunoSEQ multiplex PCR; TCRdb's copy keeps in-frame clones and lacks some. The sample includes over 60,000 clones, around 87% of them seen just once. The sample in question was peripheral blood, obtained from a patient treated with radiotherapy plus ipilimumab. The receptor source for this set is a human donor with non-small cell lung cancer that progressed on radiotherapy plus ipilimumab.

The genes are TRBV27 and TRBJ2-1; 11 positions match TRBD2. The V and J ends lost 6 bases and 9 bases, in that order; junction bases with no gene match: 7. The CDR3 runs to 14 residues. CDR1 MNHEY and CDR2 SMNVEV come from the germline V gene (reference sequence). Here the CDR3 reads CASRLLAGVGEQFF. For the CDR3, the DNA is TGTGCCAGCAGGCTACTAGCGGGAGTCGGTGAGCAGTTCTTC.

This clone was seen more than once but under ten times. J is TRBJ2-2 and V is TRBV21-1; whether TRBD1, the table's D call, matches the DNA was not checked. TRBV21-1 is designated a pseudogene. This CDR3 is 18 amino acids long. The CDR3, as DNA: TGTGCCAGCAGCAAAGGGGGCCGCACAGTCCAAGACACCGGGGAGCTGTTTTTT. It yields the protein CASSKGGRTVQDTGELFF.

This clone appeared once. V gene TRBV7-3 combines with J gene TRBJ2-7, with 9 bases matching TRBD2. The CDR3 has 15 amino acids. CDR1 SGHTA and CDR2 FQGTGA come from the germline V gene. The trim removed 2 bases at V and 4 bases at J, leaving 6 bases unmatched. CDR3: CASSLGSSGIYEQYF. The CDR3, as DNA: TGTGCCAGCAGCTTAGGGTCTAGCGGGATTTACGAGCAGTACTTC.

The chain uses TRBV18 and TRBJ2-2; TRBD1 matches at 10 bases. Per germline, CDR1 KGHSH and CDR2 LQKENI. J gave up 4 bases and V 2 bases, and 1 base lay outside the gene matches. CDR3 length: 15 amino acids. CDR3 nucleotides: TGTGCCAGCTCACCAGGGACAGGGGTCACCGGGGAGCTGTTTTTT. It yields the protein CASSPGTGVTGELFF.

The CDR3 DNA is TGTGCCAGCAGCGTAGGAACAGTCGGGAATCAGCCCCAGCATTTT. This codes for CASSVGTVGNQPQHF. V is TRBV9 and J is TRBJ1-5; no firm D call. V shed 0 bases and J shed 4 bases, with 11 bases lying between them. CDR1 is SGDLS, CDR2 YYNGEE, per germline. This CDR3 has 15 residues.

In nucleotides, the CDR3 is TGCAGCGTTGAAAATCTCCAGGGGACGGGGCCTAGCACAGATACGCAGTATTTT. Protein: CSVENLQGTGPSTDTQYF. This chain joins TRBV29-1 and TRBJ2-3; D may be TRBD1 (6 bases). Germline CDR1 reads SQVTM; CDR2 reads ANQGSEA. Trimming took off 2 bases at V and 0 bases at J, with 21 bases between the two ends. The CDR3 is made up of 18 amino acids.

The genes are TRBV6-6 and TRBJ2-5, with D possibly being TRBD2 (6 bases). The V and J ends lost 6 bases and 3 bases respectively, with 14 bases between them. The V gene's germline CDR1 is MNHNY and CDR2 SVGAGI (reference sequence). The CDR3 has 14 amino acids. The CDR3: CASRGGWAEETQYF. DNA for the CDR3: TGTGCCAGCAGGGGGGGATGGGCCGAAGAGACCCAGTACTTC.

The chain couples TRBV27 to TRBJ2-2; D is unclear. Germline V CDR1 and CDR2: MNHEY, SMNVEV (reference sequence). Trimming removed 6 bases at V and 6 bases at J, with 11 bases between. This CDR3 spans 13 amino acids. The CDR3 here is CASRRPGPGELFF. CDR3 coding DNA: TGTGCCAGCAGGCGACCCGGGCCCGGGGAGCTGTTTTTT.

The chain employs TRBV30 and TRBJ2-5; perhaps TRBD1 as D (6 bases). CDR1 and CDR2 (germline): GTSNPN, SVGIG (reference sequence). Trimming took off 5 bases at V and 4 bases at J, with 17 bases between the two ends. The CDR3 contains 14 residues. The CDR3 bases are TGTGCCTGGGGTAGAACGGGACATTCAGAGACCCAGTACTTC. Amino acid sequence: CAWGRTGHSETQYF.

J is TRBJ2-2 and V is TRBV5-1; 9 bases align to TRBD1. The CDR3 covers 15 residues. CDR1 SGHRS and CDR2 YFSETQ come from the germline V gene. Trimming removed 4 bases from V and 6 bases from J; junction bases left unmatched: 7. CDR3 DNA: TGCGCCAGCAGCCCGGACAGGGGATGGGCCGGGGAGCTGTTTTTT. Its protein product is CASSPDRGWAGELFF.

This clone appeared a single time. The chain employs TRBV5-1 and TRBJ2-1; 7 positions match TRBD2. The CDR3 has 16 residues. Looked up from germline, CDR1 is SGHRS and CDR2 is YFSETQ. V shed 0 bases, J shed 2 bases, and the junction held 5 bases outside the gene matches. The CDR3 DNA is TGCGCCAGCAGCTTGGGTGTAGCGGGTGCCTACAATGAGCAGTTCTTC. The encoded protein is CASSLGVAGAYNEQFF.

The V gene is TRBV5-1, the J gene TRBJ1-2, with 8 bases fitting TRBD1. The V and J ends lost 0 bases and 4 bases, in that order; junction bases with no gene match: 11. CDR1 and CDR2 (germline): SGHRS, YFSETQ. The CDR3 contains 17 residues. This CDR3 reads CASSLGQGLYETYGYTF. The CDR3, as DNA: TGCGCCAGCAGCTTGGGACAGGGGCTCTACGAAACCTATGGCTACACCTTC. The whole variable domain, filled in from reference TRBV5-1 and TRBJ1-2, reads KAGVTQTPRYLIKTRGQQVTLSCSPISGHRSVSWYQQTPGQGLQFLFEYFSETQRNKGNFPGRFSGRQFSNSRSEMNVSTLELGDSALYLCASSLGQGLYETYGYTFGSGTRLTVV.

This sequence joins TRBV7-9 and TRBJ2-7, with 10 bases aligning to TRBD2. The junction had 7 bases not matched to a gene; V was cut back by 5 bases and J by 3 bases. This CDR3 comprises 15 residues. The germline gives CDR1 SEHNR, CDR2 FQNEAQ (reference sequence). The CDR3: CASSARTSGLYEQYF. The CDR3 nucleotides are TGTGCCAGCAGCGCCAGGACTAGCGGCCTCTACGAGCAGTACTTC.

The chain couples TRBV11-1 to TRBJ2-3; 8 bases line up with TRBD1. V dropped 0 bases and J dropped 2; count of bases not matched to a gene: 10. The germline V gene has CDR1 SGHAT and CDR2 FQDESV (reference sequence). The CDR3 totals 18 residues. The chain's CDR3 is CASSLAPIGQGPTDTQYF. DNA for the CDR3: TGTGCCAGCAGCTTAGCTCCTATAGGACAGGGCCCCACAGATACGCAGTATTTT.